Listed here are 11 T cell receptor beta chains from one sample, sequenced in a study of CD8+ T cells in alopecia areata. Reverse transcription of extracted RNA yielded cDNA, which provided the sequencing template. Produced via immunoSEQ multiplex PCR; TCRdb's table is partial and in-frame only. The sample records over 150,000 clones, roughly 53% being singletons. Treatment denoted: oral pan-JAK inhibitor, 5-10 mg twice daily. Sequences were derived from CD8+ T cells sorted from blood, sampled at week 24, from a patient treated with tofacitinib. All receptors derive from a human donor with alopecia areata.

This clone was counted only a few times. The rearrangement joins TRBV6-6 to TRBJ2-7; D gene ambiguous. This CDR3 has 12 residues. Trimming removed 6 bases from V and 2 bases from J, with 8 bases in between. Germline-derived CDR1 and CDR2 are MNHNY and SVGAGI (reference sequence). CDR3 sequence (DNA): TGTGCCAGCAGCCCGACAACCTACGAGCAGTACTTC. As protein: CASSPTTYEQYF.

This clone was found a few times. The V call is TRBV7-6, the J call TRBJ1-2, with a tentative D call TRBD1 (6 bases). This CDR3 has 15 amino acids. Germline lookup yields CDR1 SGHVS and CDR2 FNYEAQ. Trimming left V 1 base short and J 0 bases short, with 9 bases between. CDR3 residues: CASSLEEGANYGYTF. CDR3 DNA: TGTGCCAGCAGCTTAGAGGAGGGGGCTAACTATGGCTACACCTTC.

This chain joins TRBV27 and TRBJ2-1, with 7 bases fitting TRBD2. From germline, CDR1 is MNHEY and CDR2 SMNVEV (reference sequence). V dropped 7 bases and J dropped 2; count of bases not matched to a gene: 5. The CDR3 covers 14 residues. CDR3 nucleotide sequence: TGTGCCAGCATATCCGGGGGGACCTACAATGAGCAGTTCTTC. Amino acids: CASISGGTYNEQFF.

CDR3 sequence reads: CASSPSGFSNQPQHF. CDR3 bases: TGTGCCAGCAGCCCGTCGGGGTTTAGCAATCAGCCCCAGCATTTT. The chain uses TRBV7-2 and TRBJ1-5; D is unclear. This CDR3 has 15 amino acids. Trimming took 5 bases from V and 0 from J, leaving 11 bases between them. Germline V gene data show CDR1 as SGHTA and CDR2 as FQGNSA.

The V gene is TRBV2, the J gene TRBJ1-1; D may be TRBD1 (5 bases). The ends were cut back, 8 bases at V and 10 bases at J, with 29 bases in the middle. Germline CDR1 and CDR2: SNHLY and FYNNEI. This CDR3 region has 16 residues. The CDR3 spells CASGQGFGTKERGAFF. CDR3 DNA: TGTGCCAGCGGCCAAGGGTTCGGGACCAAGGAACGAGGAGCTTTCTTT.

The chain joins TRBV14 to TRBJ2-1; possible D gene TRBD2, 6 bases. The CDR3 is made up of 15 amino acids. The V end was cut by 1 base, the J end by 2 bases, with 9 bases between. Germline V CDR1 and CDR2: SGHDN, FVKESK. The CDR3 DNA follows: TGTGCCAGCAGCCAAGTTGGGGAGGCCTACAATGAGCAGTTCTTC. Amino acids: CASSQVGEAYNEQFF.

The chain has TRBV27 and TRBJ2-7, with D perhaps matching TRBD1 (6 bases). The CDR3 has 15 residues. Trimming took off 2 bases at V and 7 bases at J, with 18 bases between the two ends. CDR1 MNHEY and CDR2 SMNVEV come from the germline V gene (reference sequence). The CDR3 DNA reads as TGTGCCAGCAGTTTAAACAGGGCGGGTGCCCGGGAGCAGTACTTC. Translated: CASSLNRAGAREQYF.

This clone was seen a single time. The chain carries TRBV18 and TRBJ2-7, with D unclear. CDR1 and CDR2 (germline): KGHSH, LQKENI. The length of the CDR3 is 13 residues. V was shortened by 2 bases and J by 0 bases, with 5 bases between the two germline ends. For the CDR3, the DNA is TGTGCCAGCTCACCAACAAGCTCCTACGAGCAGTACTTC. Amino acids: CASSPTSSYEQYF.

This sequence joins TRBV2 and TRBJ1-4; 9 bases map to TRBD1. Germline trimming cut 9 bases from V and 2 bases from J; bases unmatched to any gene: 10. Per germline, CDR1 SNHLY and CDR2 FYNNEI. The CDR3 contains 16 residues. The CDR3, as DNA: TGTGCCAGTACAGGGGGCGCTGGTACGACTAATGAAAAACTGTTTTTT. Translation: CASTGGAGTTNEKLFF.

J is TRBJ1-1 and V is TRBV30; no definite D call. CDR3 length equals 14 residues. CDR1 and CDR2 from the germline V gene are GTSNPN and SVGIG (reference sequence). V dropped 2 bases and J dropped 0 bases, with 10 bases sitting between them. CDR3 in DNA: TGTGCCTGGAGTTGGGGTTATATGAACACTGAAGCTTTCTTT. Its translation is CAWSWGYMNTEAFF. Using reference TRBV30 and TRBJ1-1 for the parts outside the CDR3, the full variable domain is SQTIHQWPATLVQPVGSPLSLECTVEGTSNPNLYWYRQAAGRGLQLLFYSVGIGQISSEVPQNLSASRPQDRQFILSSKKLLLSDSGFYLCAWSWGYMNTEAFFGQGTRLTVV.

J is TRBJ2-3 and V is TRBV2, with TRBD1 matching 7 bases. Germline V lookup: CDR1 SNHLY, CDR2 FYNNEI. The CDR3 has 16 residues. Unmatched junction bases numbered 14, after V lost 8 bases and J lost 3 bases. The CDR3 loop reads CASGRLLDRITDTQYF. CDR3 DNA: TGTGCCAGCGGCCGCCTGTTGGACAGGATTACAGATACGCAGTATTTT.